A single sample gave rise to the 24 T cell receptor beta chains below, sequenced in a study of T-cell reconstitution after alpha-beta-depleted transplantation in children. Using unique molecular identifiers, the investigators prepared the TCRbeta library. TCRdb analysed the PCR reads with MiXCR anew, one entry per CDR3 protein. The sample yields hundreds of thousands of distinct CDR3 sequences, around 17% seen once. Specimen: PBMCs from the stem cell graft donor, collected from the stem cell graft. The origin of the receptors is a human donor who donated a stem cell graft to a child with acute lymphoblastic leukemia.

This chain connects TRBV20-1 to TRBJ1-1; D is undetermined. The germline V gene encodes CDR1 DFQATT and CDR2 SNEGSKA (reference sequence). The length of the CDR3 is 14 residues. Trimming left V 3 bases short and J 1 base short, with 12 bases between. CDR3 protein: CSARIGQWNTEAFF. The CDR3 coding sequence is TGCAGTGCTAGGATAGGGCAGTGGAACACTGAAGCTTTCTTT.

The chain recombines TRBV10-3 with TRBJ2-3; no reliable D call. V gave up 10 bases and J gave up 3 bases, with 11 bases separating them. Germline CDR1 is ENHRY and CDR2 is SYGVKD. The CDR3 length is 12 residues. The CDR3, as DNA: TGTGCCACGAAAGGCGGTACAGATACGCAGTATTTT. It encodes CATKGGTDTQYF.

In this sample, this clonotype turned up a few times. The gene calls are TRBV20-1 and TRBJ1-5, with a possible D match to TRBD1 (5 bases). The CDR3 is 14 residues long. The germline V and J ends were trimmed by 5 bases and 1 base, with 12 bases remaining between them. Per germline, CDR1 DFQATT and CDR2 SNEGSKA (reference sequence). DNA of the CDR3: TGCAGTGCTCCTGACAGTCTCAGCAATCAGCCCCAGCATTTT. Residues: CSAPDSLSNQPQHF.

V and J are TRBV27 and TRBJ1-1; D may be TRBD1 (6 bases). Trimming pared 7 bases from V and 7 bases from J, leaving 25 bases between. This CDR3 has 16 amino acids. Per germline, CDR1 MNHEY and CDR2 SMNVEV (reference sequence). The CDR3 region has the DNA TGTGCCAGCACCTCTCTACGAGGGGGACCAGCCTATGAAGCTTTCTTT. Translation: CASTSLRGGPAYEAFF.

This clonotype has more than one count but fewer than ten. The rearrangement links TRBV11-2 to TRBJ1-4; maybe TRBD1 (5 bases). Germline V gene data show CDR1 as SGHAT and CDR2 as FQNNGV. V was cut by 3 bases and J by 8 bases, with 16 bases left in between. This CDR3 contains 15 residues. CDR3 protein: CASSFEGGWGEKLFF. In DNA form, the CDR3 reads TGTGCCAGCAGCTTCGAAGGAGGGTGGGGGGAAAAACTGTTTTTT.

This clonotype was counted between two and nine times. This chain uses TRBV5-1 with TRBJ2-1; D not resolved. The V gene's germline CDR1 is SGHRS and CDR2 YFSETQ. This CDR3 is built from 12 residues. Trimming removed 6 bases at V and 6 bases at J, with 10 bases between. CDR3 nucleotides: TGCGCCAGCAACGTACTGGGCAATGAGCAGTTCTTC. This gives the protein CASNVLGNEQFF.

The chain combines TRBV12-3 or TRBV12-4 with TRBJ2-3; 11 positions agree with TRBD1. Trimming cost V 5 bases and J 5 bases; bases outside gene matches: 9. CDR3 length: 16 residues. The CDR3 region is CASSDPRDRGVDTQYF. The CDR3 nucleotides read TGTGCCAGCAGTGACCCCCGGGACAGGGGGGTAGATACGCAGTATTTT.

This clonotype occurred many times. The chain carries TRBV29-1 and TRBJ2-1, with a weak D call TRBD2 (6 bases). CDR1 SQVTM and CDR2 ANQGSEA come from the germline V gene. The V and J ends lost 7 bases and 8 bases respectively, with 24 bases between them. This CDR3 comprises 15 residues. Here the CDR3 DNA reads TGCAGCGCCGGGGGTGTCCAGCGACAAGGGGATGAGCAGTTCTTC. Amino acid sequence: CSAGGVQRQGDEQFF.

The sample holds a few counts of this clonotype. The chain employs TRBV12-3 or TRBV12-4 and TRBJ2-7; D ambiguous. V was cut by 6 bases and J by 7 bases, with 13 bases left in between. The CDR3 loop spans 12 amino acids. CDR3 nucleotide sequence: TGTGCCAGCAGCCCCGACGGAGCGGAGCAGTACTTC. The encoded protein is CASSPDGAEQYF.

Turning to this clonotype: Since no conserved phenylalanine or tryptophan closes the CDR3, a read error is the likely cause. The chain uses TRBV20-1 and TRBJ2-1; D ambiguous. The CDR3 is made up of 13 amino acids. The V gene's germline CDR1 is DFQATT and CDR2 SNEGSKA (reference sequence). V was pared by 0 bases and J by 9 bases, with 12 bases between. For the CDR3, the DNA is TGCAGTGCTAGAGATTTAGGCAGACGTGAGCAGTTCTTG. As protein: CSARDLGRREQFL.

J is TRBJ2-4 and V is TRBV4-1; no clear D. Germline V gene lookup returns CDR1 MGHRA and CDR2 YSYEKL. This CDR3 is 13 amino acids long. Deletions cut 7 bases from V and 2 bases from J, with 9 bases between. CDR3 sequence reads: CASTEMTKNIQYF. The DNA of the CDR3 is TGCGCCAGCACAGAGATGACCAAAAACATTCAGTACTTC.

The chain uses TRBV6-1 and TRBJ2-7; the match to TRBD1 covers 8 bases. This CDR3 is 14 amino acids long. V trimming: 5 bases; J trimming: 1 base; junction bases outside the gene matches: 4. Germline CDR1 and CDR2: MNHNS and SASEGT. The DNA for the CDR3 is TGTGCCAGCAGTACGGACAGGGCATCCTACGAGCAGTACTTC. It translates to CASSTDRASYEQYF.

V gene TRBV20-1 combines with J gene TRBJ2-7; TRBD2 matches 7 bases. CDR3 length: 13 amino acids. The germline gives CDR1 DFQATT, CDR2 SNEGSKA (reference sequence). The V gene end was trimmed by 3 bases and the J gene end by 3 bases; junction bases not matched to a gene: 5. CDR3 sequence reads: CSARGLAVYEQYF. In nucleotides, the CDR3 is TGCAGTGCTAGGGGGCTAGCGGTCTACGAGCAGTACTTC.

The V call is TRBV27, the J call TRBJ2-7, with D possibly matching TRBD1 (6 bases). Trimming left V 7 bases short and J 2 bases short, with 9 bases between. Germline-derived CDR1 and CDR2 are MNHEY and SMNVEV (reference sequence). The CDR3 is made up of 12 amino acids. The CDR3 sequence is CASMGTPYEQYF. DNA for the CDR3: TGTGCCAGCATGGGGACACCCTACGAGCAGTACTTC.

Only a few counts were recorded for this clonotype. This chain joins TRBV12-3 or TRBV12-4 and TRBJ2-1; 8 bases fit TRBD1. This CDR3 has 14 amino acids. The trim removed 5 bases at V and 2 bases at J, leaving 2 bases unmatched. This chain's CDR3 is CASSTGGPYNEQFF. The CDR3, as DNA: TGTGCCAGCAGTACAGGGGGGCCCTACAATGAGCAGTTCTTC.

This clonotype was counted only a few times. The V and J genes are TRBV4-1 and TRBJ2-4, with 9 bases matching TRBD1. Trimming took 3 bases from V and 0 from J; bases not matched to a gene: 9. This CDR3 is built from 18 residues. CDR1 and CDR2 (germline): MGHRA, YSYEKL. The CDR3 region has the DNA TGCGCCAGCAGCCACCCAACGGGGACAGGGCCAGCCAAAAACATTCAGTACTTC. This sequence encodes CASSHPTGTGPAKNIQYF.

This clonotype has just a few counts. The V and J genes are TRBV7-8 and TRBJ2-1, with D perhaps TRBD1 (6 bases). The CDR3 is 14 residues long. The V end was cut by 2 bases, the J end by 10 bases, with 15 bases between. Germline V gives CDR1 SGHVS, CDR2 FQNEAQ. The CDR3: CASSLLAGADEQFF. The CDR3 DNA is TGTGCCAGCAGCTTACTGGCAGGGGCTGACGAGCAGTTCTTC.

This clonotype appeared a single time. The chain links TRBV5-1 to TRBJ2-3; D unclear. The CDR3 loop spans 15 amino acids. Germline V gives CDR1 SGHRS, CDR2 YFSETQ. Trimming took off 0 bases at V and 2 bases at J, with 10 bases between the two ends. The CDR3 is CASSLDGKYTDTQYF. The CDR3 nucleotides read TGCGCCAGCAGCTTGGATGGGAAGTACACAGATACGCAGTATTTT.

The rearrangement uses TRBV5-5 and TRBJ2-1; 14 nucleotides align to TRBD2. The CDR3 consists of 17 residues. Per the germline V gene, CDR1 is SGHKS and CDR2 is YYEKEE (reference sequence). Germline trimming cut 4 bases from V and 10 bases from J; bases unmatched to any gene: 13. The CDR3, as DNA: TGTGCCAGCAGCATTCCCACCGGGACTAGCGGGAGTGACGAGCAGTTCTTC. This encodes CASSIPTGTSGSDEQFF.

This clonotype came up a few times. The chain couples TRBV10-1 to TRBJ2-1, with 7 bases identical to TRBD2. V dropped 4 bases and J dropped 9; count of bases not matched to a gene: 12. The CDR3 has 15 amino acids. The germline gives CDR1 WNHNN, CDR2 SYGVQD (reference sequence). The CDR3 region is CASSASGGTMGEQFF. CDR3 nucleotides: TGCGCCAGCAGTGCTAGCGGAGGGACCATGGGTGAGCAGTTCTTC.

The chain couples TRBV27 to TRBJ2-7, with a weak D call TRBD2 (5 bases). The CDR3 loop spans 16 amino acids. Trimming took off 3 bases at V and 3 bases at J, with 18 bases between the two ends. Germline V gene sequence: CDR1 MNHEY, CDR2 SMNVEV (reference sequence). CDR3 nucleotide sequence: TGTGCCAGCAGTTTTAAGGGAGAATCCTCCTACTACGAGCAGTACTTC. Translation gives CASSFKGESSYYEQYF.

This CDR3 reads CASSLYGQGNEQFF. The DNA for the CDR3 is TGCGCCAGCAGCTTGTACGGACAGGGCAATGAGCAGTTCTTC. The rearrangement links TRBV5-1 to TRBJ2-1; TRBD1 matches 8 bases. The junction had 3 bases not matched to a gene; V was cut back by 1 base and J by 6 bases. CDR3 length: 14 amino acids. Germline V lookup: CDR1 SGHRS, CDR2 YFSETQ.

This clonotype was seen a handful of times. This sequence joins TRBV24-1 and TRBJ2-1; 7 bases agree with TRBD1. The CDR3 is made up of 14 amino acids. From germline, CDR1 is KGHDR and CDR2 SFDVKD. The trim removed 7 bases at V and 9 bases at J, leaving 11 bases unmatched. CDR3: CATRDLNRGGEQFF. CDR3 bases: TGTGCCACCAGAGATCTTAACAGGGGCGGTGAGCAGTTCTTC.

This clonotype was seen a handful of times. The chain employs TRBV5-1 and TRBJ1-1; the D is unclear. The V gene lost 1 base and the J gene lost 1 base, with 8 bases spanning the gap. This CDR3 comprises 14 residues. Germline loops: CDR1 SGHRS, CDR2 YFSETQ. CDR3 sequence reads: CASSLNRGNTEAFF. DNA of the CDR3: TGCGCCAGCAGCTTGAATAGAGGGAACACTGAAGCTTTCTTT.